This TCR beta chain appears in the sequencing data of a study of blood T cell repertoires in COVID-19. Study details: Sites across the United States, Italy and Spain contributed samples from acute and convalescent COVID-19. T cells, B-cell-depleted T cells, or PBMCs provided the cDNA or gDNA that served as material.

This clone was seen once. CDR3 length: 18 residues. In the original analysis: For nucleated cells, counts were estimated from reference gene primer amplification. Measured with immunoSEQ multiplex PCR; TCRdb has only the in-frame clones, and not every one. The V and J calls and clone size come from that table; D and trimming were worked out from the DNA. The table lists roughly 100,000 clones, about 87% of them singletons. This receptor was identified in a human donor in a cohort sampled during active or convalescent COVID-19. Input material: peripheral blood. The gene calls are TRBV21-1 and TRBJ1-3; the D segment call TRBD1 is taken from the table without a DNA check. TRBV21-1 is an annotated pseudogene. The CDR3 nucleotides are TGTGCCAGCAGCAAAGTGGGCAGGGCGGCTCTTCCCGGAAACACCATATATTTT. Its translation is CASSKVGRAALPGNTIYF.